The rows below give T cell receptor beta chains drawn from one sample of a study of cytomegalovirus exposure and HLA in healthy donors. TCRdb's table, derived via immunoSEQ multiplex PCR, lists solely in-frame clones and lacks some. Of about 120,000 clones in the sample, approximately 80% were seen once. Sequencing input: PBMCs. These receptors were collected from a man between 18 and 35 years old in good health and CMV-seropositive. The CDR3 runs from the conserved cysteine through the conserved F or W. The D gene is left open where the match is weak. Size values are once, few and many counts, or a class for expanded clones, and some rows have none.

size	J	D	V	DNA	CDR3
NA	TRBJ2-3	NA	TRBV6-6	TGTGCCAGCAGTTCTTCCGATACGCAGTATTTT	CASSSSDTQYF
NA	TRBJ1-2	TRBD1	TRBV11-2	TGTGCCAGCAGCCCCTCAGGGGGTCGGTCTCGAGGCTACACCTTC	CASSPSGGRSRGYTF
NA	TRBJ2-1	NA	TRBV7-8	TGTGCCAGCAGCTTAGGACAGCGCCTCAATGAGCAGTTCTTC	CASSLGQRLNEQFF
NA	TRBJ2-2	TRBD1	TRBV6-6	TGTGCCAGCAGTAAACAGGGGGCGTTCACCGGGGAGCTGTTTTTT	CASSKQGAFTGELFF
NA	TRBJ2-2	NA	TRBV5-1	TGCGCCAGCAGCTTCGAGACGCTCGGGACCGGGGAGCTGTTTTTT	CASSFETLGTGELFF
NA	TRBJ1-3	NA	TRBV6-6	TGTGCCAGCACAGGTTCTTCGGGAAACACCATATATTTT	CASTGSSGNTIYF
once	TRBJ1-2	TRBD1	TRBV18	TGTGCCAGCTCACCAAAAAACAGGGGCTCTAACTATGGCTACACCTTC	CASSPKNRGSNYGYTF
NA	TRBJ1-3	NA	TRBV4-1	TGCGCCAGCAGCTATAGCCCCGGGGAGTTCTCTGGAAACACCATATATTTT	CASSYSPGEFSGNTIYF
once	TRBJ2-7	NA	TRBV9	TGTGCCAGCAGCGTACTTTCAGGGTTTCCCCTCTACGAGCAGTACTTC	CASSVLSGFPLYEQYF
NA	TRBJ1-2	NA	TRBV11-2	TGTGCCAGCAGCTTAGAACCCGACAGTCCCTATGGCTACACCTTC	CASSLEPDSPYGYTF
NA	TRBJ2-1	TRBD2	TRBV27	TGTGCCAGCAGTTTCCTAGCGGGGGGTTACAATGAGCAGTTCTTC	CASSFLAGGYNEQFF
NA	TRBJ1-1	NA	TRBV7-9	TGTGCCAGCAGCTTAGGTGCGACAGCGAGCACTGAAGCTTTCTTT	CASSLGATASTEAFF
NA	TRBJ1-1	TRBD1	TRBV27	TGTGCCAGCAGAAATACCGGGACAGGGGACACTGAAGCTTTCTTT	CASRNTGTGDTEAFF